This is a list of T cell receptor beta chains from one sample in a study of control samples from healthy donors and cancer patients. Clones were read by immunoSEQ multiplex PCR, and TCRdb kept only the in-frame ones, dropping some. The sample lists about 150,000 clones, around 96% occurring once. The sample taken for sequencing was blood. All receptors derive from a middle-aged man in good health. Both conserved end residues are trimmed from each CDR3. Each record gives: V gene, J gene, CDR3 protein.

>TRBV7-9|TRBJ2-7
ASSLVGGYEQY
>TRBV28|TRBJ1-2
ASSLRRDYGYT
>TRBV4-1|TRBJ1-5
ASSQDRGREPQH
>TRBV24-1|TRBJ2-7
ATSDPGQGGDEQY
>TRBV18|TRBJ1-1
ASSPRQGGNTEAF
>TRBV2|TRBJ1-5
ASSDRGGFQPQH
>TRBV5-1|TRBJ1-1
ASSLLAGNTEAF
>TRBV15|TRBJ1-3
ATSRVTGTGVIGGGNTIY
>TRBV6-5|TRBJ2-3
ASSYGGDLSDTQY
>TRBV2|TRBJ2-1
ASSPHSGTDNEQF
>TRBV30|TRBJ1-6
AWSVLRPSYNSPLH
>TRBV18|TRBJ1-4
ASSELPQSEKLF
>TRBV10-2|TRBJ2-7
ASRMASGYEQY
>TRBV6-5|TRBJ2-7
ASSGTAAYEQY
>TRBV4-3|TRBJ2-2
ASSQDSGGGRTGELF
>TRBV28|TRBJ2-3
ASSFVRGHLHTQY
>TRBV7-2|TRBJ1-1
ASSLNRALNTEAF
>TRBV4-3|TRBJ2-1
ASSQGWRGGRNEQF
>TRBV5-6|TRBJ2-7
ASSLAPTGEQY
>TRBV18|TRBJ1-6
ASSPSHGSPLH
>TRBV9|TRBJ1-1
ASSRDTGGKGSTEAF
>TRBV19|TRBJ1-1
ASTTGGYTEAF
>TRBV4-1|TRBJ1-5
ASSQTTGYNQPQH
>TRBV9|TRBJ2-1
ASSAPTGTGEQF
>TRBV28|TRBJ2-4
ASSWGGLDIQY
>TRBV7-2|TRBJ2-3
ASSARPGDTQY
>TRBV6-1|TRBJ1-6
ASSDGGLSDSPLH
>TRBV15|TRBJ2-3
ATSRASGGYTQY
>TRBV2|TRBJ1-2
ASILGVPANYGYT
>TRBV9|TRBJ2-7
ASSVEEGAYEQY
>TRBV2|TRBJ1-2
ASRTGTEDGYT
>TRBV2|TRBJ1-2
ASSDGGRGYT
>TRBV19|TRBJ2-7
ASSSRHGVHEQY
>TRBV6-4|TRBJ1-6
ASSERSGVPRSPLH
>TRBV6-6|TRBJ1-2
ASLFEASNYGYT
>TRBV9|TRBJ1-1
ASSFVSDTEAF
>TRBV6-5|TRBJ1-6
ASGGQGANSPLH
>TRBV6-5|TRBJ1-1
ASSYSNGNTEAF
>TRBV6-2/TRBV6-3|TRBJ2-2
ASSPQGQGNTGELF
>TRBV25-1|TRBJ1-1
ASNYMNTEAF
>TRBV11-2|TRBJ2-2
ASSFSPRRGTGELF
>TRBV6-5|TRBJ1-2
ASSYGSDYGYT
>TRBV18|TRBJ2-4
ASSPSGGQNIQY
>TRBV12-3/TRBV12-4|TRBJ2-2
ASTANTGELF
>TRBV23-1|TRBJ2-5
ASSQSRDRERETQY
>TRBV2|TRBJ1-2
ASSEIRGPGYT
>TRBV11-2|TRBJ2-3
ASSWGTTPSTDTQY
>TRBV5-1|TRBJ2-7
ASSWEVSYEQY
>TRBV5-6|TRBJ1-1
ASRAGMNTEAF
>TRBV27|TRBJ2-7
ASSSGTPAWEQY
>TRBV7-9|TRBJ1-2
ASSLFGDVDGYT
>TRBV2|TRBJ2-5
ASSALAGGLQETQY
>TRBV7-9|TRBJ1-4
ASSSDRGGKNEKLF
>TRBV11-2|TRBJ2-1
ASSLDYGGTGEQF
>TRBV2|TRBJ2-1
ASSLRTSGGIQSEQF
>TRBV9|TRBJ2-2
ASSAGNTGELF
>TRBV6-5|TRBJ2-5
ASSYRAGPQETQY
>TRBV24-1|TRBJ1-2
ATSDRGPSLGGYT
>TRBV12-5|TRBJ2-1
ASGLVHVGTGQF
>TRBV2|TRBJ1-3
ASSKLQGDGGNTIY